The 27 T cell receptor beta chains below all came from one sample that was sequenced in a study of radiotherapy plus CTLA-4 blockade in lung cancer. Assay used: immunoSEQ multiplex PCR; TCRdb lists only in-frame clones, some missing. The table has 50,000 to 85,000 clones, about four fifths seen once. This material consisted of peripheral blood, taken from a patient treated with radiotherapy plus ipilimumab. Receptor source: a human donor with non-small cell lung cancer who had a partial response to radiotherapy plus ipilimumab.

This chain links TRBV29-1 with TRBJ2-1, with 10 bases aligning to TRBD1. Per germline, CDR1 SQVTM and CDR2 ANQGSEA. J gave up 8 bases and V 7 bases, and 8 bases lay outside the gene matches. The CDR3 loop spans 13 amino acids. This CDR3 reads CSAGTGVGDEQFF. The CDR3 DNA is TGCAGCGCCGGGACAGGGGTTGGGGATGAGCAGTTCTTC.

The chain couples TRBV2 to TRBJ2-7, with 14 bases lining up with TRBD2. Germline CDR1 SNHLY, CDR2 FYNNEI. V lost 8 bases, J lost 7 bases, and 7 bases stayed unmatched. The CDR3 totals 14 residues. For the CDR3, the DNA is TGTGCCAGCGAGGGACTAGCGGGAGCGGGGGAGCAGTACTTC. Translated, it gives CASEGLAGAGEQYF.

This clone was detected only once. CDR3 nucleotide sequence: TGTGCCAGCGCCCATAGGGGTGACTACGAGCAGTACTTC. Encoded protein: CASAHRGDYEQYF. The chain couples TRBV6-1 to TRBJ2-7; possibly TRBD1 for D (5 bases). Germline V gene sequence: CDR1 MNHNS, CDR2 SASEGT. Trimming cost V 8 bases and J 3 bases, with 14 bases left between them. The CDR3 has 13 amino acids.

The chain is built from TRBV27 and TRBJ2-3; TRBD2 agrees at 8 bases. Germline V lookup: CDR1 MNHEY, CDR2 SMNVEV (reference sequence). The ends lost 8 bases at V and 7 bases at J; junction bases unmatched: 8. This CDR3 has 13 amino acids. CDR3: CASGQRELHTQYF. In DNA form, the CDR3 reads TGTGCCAGCGGCCAGCGGGAGTTACATACGCAGTATTTT.

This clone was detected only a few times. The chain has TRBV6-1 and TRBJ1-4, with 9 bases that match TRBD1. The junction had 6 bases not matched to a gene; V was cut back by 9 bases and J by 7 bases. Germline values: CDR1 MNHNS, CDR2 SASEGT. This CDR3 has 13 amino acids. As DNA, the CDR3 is TGTGCCAGTAACAGGGGGCGAGGTGAAAAACTGTTTTTT. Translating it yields CASNRGRGEKLFF.

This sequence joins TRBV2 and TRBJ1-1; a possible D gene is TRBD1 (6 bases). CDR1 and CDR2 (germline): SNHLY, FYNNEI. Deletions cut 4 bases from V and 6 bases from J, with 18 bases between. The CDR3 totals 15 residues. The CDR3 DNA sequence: TGTGCCAGCAGTGGGGGGGGGACCAGGGGAGCTGAAGCTTTCTTT. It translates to CASSGGGTRGAEAFF.

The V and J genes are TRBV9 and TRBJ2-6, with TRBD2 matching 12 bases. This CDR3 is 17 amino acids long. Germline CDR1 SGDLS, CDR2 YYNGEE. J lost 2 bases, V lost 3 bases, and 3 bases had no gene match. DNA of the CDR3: TGTGCCAGCAGCGAGACTAGCGGGAGTGCTGGGGCCAACGTCCTGACTTTC. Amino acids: CASSETSGSAGANVLTF.

CDR3 protein: CSARTGATGELFF. The CDR3 bases are TGCAGCGCCCGGACAGGGGCGACCGGGGAGCTGTTTTTT. This chain uses TRBV29-1 with TRBJ2-2; 9 bases align to TRBD1. From germline, CDR1 is SQVTM and CDR2 ANQGSEA. Germline trimming cut 7 bases from V and 5 bases from J; bases unmatched to any gene: 5. The CDR3 totals 13 residues.

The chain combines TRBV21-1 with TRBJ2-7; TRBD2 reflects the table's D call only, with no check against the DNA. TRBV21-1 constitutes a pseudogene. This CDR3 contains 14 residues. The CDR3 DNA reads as TGTGCCAGCAGCCTTACTAGCCCGTCCTACGAGCAGTACTTC. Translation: CASSLTSPSYEQYF.

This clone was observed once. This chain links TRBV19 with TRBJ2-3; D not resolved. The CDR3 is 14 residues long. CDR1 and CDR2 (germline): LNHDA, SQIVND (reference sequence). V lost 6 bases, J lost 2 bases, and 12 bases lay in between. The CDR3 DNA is TGTGCCAGTAGCCCCCCGAGCTTCACAGATACGCAGTATTTT. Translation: CASSPPSFTDTQYF.

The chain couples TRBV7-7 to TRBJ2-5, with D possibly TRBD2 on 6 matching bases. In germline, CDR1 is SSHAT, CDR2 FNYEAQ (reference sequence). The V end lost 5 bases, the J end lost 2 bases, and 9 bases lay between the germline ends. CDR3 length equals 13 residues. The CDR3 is CASSTGLQETQYF. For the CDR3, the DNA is TGTGCCAGCAGCACGGGACTTCAAGAGACCCAGTACTTC.

In DNA form, the CDR3 reads TGTGCCAGTAGTATAGAGTGGGACCAGGGGAATGAGCCAGATACGCAGTATTTT. Translation: CASSIEWDQGNEPDTQYF. V gene TRBV19 combines with J gene TRBJ2-3; tentatively, D is TRBD1 (6 bases). The V end was cut by 0 bases, the J end by 4 bases, with 20 bases between. The CDR3 is 18 residues long. Germline V CDR1 and CDR2: LNHDA, SQIVND (reference sequence).

The CDR3: CSGTGTGPTDTQYF. The CDR3 coding sequence is TGCAGCGGAACCGGGACAGGACCCACAGATACGCAGTATTTT. This sequence joins TRBV29-1 and TRBJ2-3; 8 bases are a match to TRBD1. With 7 bases clipped from V and 2 bases from J, the junction kept 8 bases outside the gene matches. Germline CDR1 reads SQVTM; CDR2 reads ANQGSEA. CDR3 length: 14 residues.

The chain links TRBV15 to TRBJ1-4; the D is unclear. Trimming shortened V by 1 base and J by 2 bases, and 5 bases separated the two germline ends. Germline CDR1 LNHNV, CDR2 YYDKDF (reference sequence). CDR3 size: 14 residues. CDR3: CATSRARTNEKLFF. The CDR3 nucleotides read TGTGCCACCAGCAGAGCTCGGACTAATGAAAAACTGTTTTTT.

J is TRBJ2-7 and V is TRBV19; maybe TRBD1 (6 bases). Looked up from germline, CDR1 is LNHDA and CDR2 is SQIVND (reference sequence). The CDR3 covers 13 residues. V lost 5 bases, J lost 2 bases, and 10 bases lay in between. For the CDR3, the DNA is TGTGCCAGTAGTGATACAGGGACCTACGAGCAGTACTTC. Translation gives CASSDTGTYEQYF. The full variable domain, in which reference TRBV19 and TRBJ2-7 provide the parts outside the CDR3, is DGGITQSPKYLFRKEGQNVTLSCEQNLNHDAMYWYRQDPGQGLRLIYYSQIVNDFQKGDIAEGYSVSREKKESFPLTVTSAQKNPTAFYLCASSDTGTYEQYFGPGTRLTVT.

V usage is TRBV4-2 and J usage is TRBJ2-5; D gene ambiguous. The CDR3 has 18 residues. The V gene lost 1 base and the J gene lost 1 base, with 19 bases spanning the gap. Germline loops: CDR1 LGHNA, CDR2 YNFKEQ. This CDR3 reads CASSQGSRPPVIQETQYF. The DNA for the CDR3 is TGTGCCAGCAGCCAAGGGTCGAGGCCTCCCGTAATCCAAGAGACCCAGTACTTC.

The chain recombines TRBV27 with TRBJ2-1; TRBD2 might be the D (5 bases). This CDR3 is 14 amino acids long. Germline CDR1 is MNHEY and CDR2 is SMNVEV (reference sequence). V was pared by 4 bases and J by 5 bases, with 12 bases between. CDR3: CASSSSGNHNEQFF. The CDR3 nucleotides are TGTGCCAGCAGTTCCTCCGGGAACCACAATGAGCAGTTCTTC.

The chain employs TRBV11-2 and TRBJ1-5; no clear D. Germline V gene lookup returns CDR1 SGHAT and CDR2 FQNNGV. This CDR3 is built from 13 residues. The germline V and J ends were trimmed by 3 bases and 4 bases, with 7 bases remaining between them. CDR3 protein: CASSFNENQPQHF. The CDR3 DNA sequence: TGTGCCAGCAGCTTCAACGAGAATCAGCCCCAGCATTTT. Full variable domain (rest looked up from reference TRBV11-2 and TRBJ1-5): EAGVAQSPRYKIIEKRQSVAFWCNPISGHATLYWYQQILGQGPKLLIQFQNNGVVDDSQLPKDRFSAERLKGVDSTLKIQPAKLEDSAVYLCASSFNENQPQHFGDGTRLSIL.

In nucleotides, the CDR3 is TGTGCCAGCAGCGTAGTCCCCCCGGGAGGGAACACTGAAGCTTTCTTT. Residues: CASSVVPPGGNTEAFF. This sequence joins TRBV9 and TRBJ1-1, with D uncertain. Between the trimmed V and J ends, which lost 0 bases and 1 base, there was a span of 13 bases. The CDR3 is 16 residues long. Per the germline V gene, CDR1 is SGDLS and CDR2 is YYNGEE.

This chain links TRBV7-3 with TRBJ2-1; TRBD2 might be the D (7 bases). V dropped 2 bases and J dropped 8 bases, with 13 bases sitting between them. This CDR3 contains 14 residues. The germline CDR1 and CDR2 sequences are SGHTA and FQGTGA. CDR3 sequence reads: CASSLGSGGYEQFF. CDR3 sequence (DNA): TGTGCCAGCAGCTTAGGATCGGGGGGCTATGAGCAGTTCTTC. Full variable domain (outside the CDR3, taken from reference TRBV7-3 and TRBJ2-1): GAGVSQTPSNKVTEKGKYVELRCDPISGHTALYWYRQSLGQGPEFLIYFQGTGAADDSGLPNDRFFAVRPEGSVSTLKIQRTERGDSAVYLCASSLGSGGYEQFFGPGTRLTVL.

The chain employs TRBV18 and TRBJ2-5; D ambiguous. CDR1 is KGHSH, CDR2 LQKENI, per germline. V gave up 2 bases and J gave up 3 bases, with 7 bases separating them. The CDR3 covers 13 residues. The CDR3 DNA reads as TGTGCCAGCTCACCAAGGCTAGAAGAGACCCAGTACTTC. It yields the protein CASSPRLEETQYF. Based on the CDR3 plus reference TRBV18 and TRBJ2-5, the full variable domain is NAGVMQNPRHLVRRRGQEARLRCSPMKGHSHVYWYRQLPEEGLKFMVYLQKENIIDESGMPKERFSAEFPKEGPSILRIQQVVRGDSAAYFCASSPRLEETQYFGPGTRLLVL.

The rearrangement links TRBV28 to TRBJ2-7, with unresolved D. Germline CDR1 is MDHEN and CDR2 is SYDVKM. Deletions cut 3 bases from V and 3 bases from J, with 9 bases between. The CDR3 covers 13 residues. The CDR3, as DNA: TGTGCCAGCAGTTTGCGGTCCCACTACGAGCAGTACTTC. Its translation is CASSLRSHYEQYF.

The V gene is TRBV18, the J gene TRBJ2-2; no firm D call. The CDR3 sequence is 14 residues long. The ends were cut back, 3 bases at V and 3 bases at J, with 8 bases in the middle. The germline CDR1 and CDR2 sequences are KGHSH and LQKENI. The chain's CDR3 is CASSPPPDTGELFF. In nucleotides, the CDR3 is TGTGCCAGCTCACCGCCACCGGACACCGGGGAGCTGTTTTTT.

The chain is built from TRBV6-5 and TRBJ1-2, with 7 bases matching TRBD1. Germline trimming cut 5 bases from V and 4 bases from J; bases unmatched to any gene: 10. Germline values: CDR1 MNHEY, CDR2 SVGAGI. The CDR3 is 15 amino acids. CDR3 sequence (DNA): TGTGCCAGCAGTGTTGGGGGGACAGACGGCTATGGCTACACCTTC. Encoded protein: CASSVGGTDGYGYTF.

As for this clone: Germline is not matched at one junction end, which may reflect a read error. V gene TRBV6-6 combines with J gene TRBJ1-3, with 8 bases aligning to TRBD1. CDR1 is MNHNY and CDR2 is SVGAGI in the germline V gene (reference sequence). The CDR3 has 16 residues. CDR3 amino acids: CASSYGQGAAGNTIYF. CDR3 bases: TGTGCCAGCAGTTACGGTCAGGGGGCTGCTGGTAACACCATATATTTT.

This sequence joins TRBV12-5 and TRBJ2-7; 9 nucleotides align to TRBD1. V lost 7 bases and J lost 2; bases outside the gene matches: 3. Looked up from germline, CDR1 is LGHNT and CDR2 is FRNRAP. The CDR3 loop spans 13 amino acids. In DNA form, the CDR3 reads TGTGCTAGTGAACAGGGGGCCCCCTACGAGCAGTACTTC. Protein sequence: CASEQGAPYEQYF.

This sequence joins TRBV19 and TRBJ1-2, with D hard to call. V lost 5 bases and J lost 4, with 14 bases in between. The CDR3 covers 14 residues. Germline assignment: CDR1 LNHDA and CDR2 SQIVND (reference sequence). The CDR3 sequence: CASSLPLEGYGYTF. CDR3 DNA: TGTGCCAGTAGTCTCCCCCTAGAGGGCTATGGCTACACCTTC.